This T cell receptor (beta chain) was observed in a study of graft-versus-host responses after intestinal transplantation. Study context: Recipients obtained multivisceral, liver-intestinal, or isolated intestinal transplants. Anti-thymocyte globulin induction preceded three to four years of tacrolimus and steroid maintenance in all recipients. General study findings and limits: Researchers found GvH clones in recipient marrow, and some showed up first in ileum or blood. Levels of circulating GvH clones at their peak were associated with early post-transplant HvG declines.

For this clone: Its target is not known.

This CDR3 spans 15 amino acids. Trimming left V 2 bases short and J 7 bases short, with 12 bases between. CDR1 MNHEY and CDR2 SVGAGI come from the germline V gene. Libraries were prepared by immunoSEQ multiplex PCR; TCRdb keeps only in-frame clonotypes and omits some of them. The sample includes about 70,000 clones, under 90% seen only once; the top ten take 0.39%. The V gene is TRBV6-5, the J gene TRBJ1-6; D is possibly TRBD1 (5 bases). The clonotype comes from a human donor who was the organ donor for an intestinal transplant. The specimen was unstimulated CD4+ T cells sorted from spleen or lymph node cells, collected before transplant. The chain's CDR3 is CASSYDWGVNSPLHF. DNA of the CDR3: TGTGCCAGCAGTTACGATTGGGGGGTAAATTCACCCCTCCACTTT.